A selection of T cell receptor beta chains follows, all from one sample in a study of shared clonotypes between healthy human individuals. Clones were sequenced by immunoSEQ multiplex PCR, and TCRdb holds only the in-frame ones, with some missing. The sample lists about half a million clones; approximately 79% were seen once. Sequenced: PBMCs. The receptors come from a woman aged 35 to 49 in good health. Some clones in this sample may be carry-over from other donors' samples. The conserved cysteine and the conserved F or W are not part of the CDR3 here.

ASSPQGPTSASYEQY,TRBV7-9
ASSQDTSYEQY,TRBV27
ASSYDRANQPQH,TRBV5-5
ASSRYGSGNTGELF,TRBV5-4
ASSSAAAQGNYGYT,TRBV28
AWSVGRDTEAF,TRBV30
ASSLLERRAYEQY,TRBV5-6
ARPGGNRPCEQY,TRBV28
ATGTGVGYGYT,TRBV10-2
ASSLGRGTGELF,TRBV7-8
ASSAPAGVGNTIY,TRBV18
ASSQHPDSTEAF,TRBV10-1
ASSEGLAADTQY,TRBV6-1
ASSLPRRARPYQPQH,TRBV27
ASSPRVGTSVTYEQY,TRBV9
ASSPGTFQETQY,TRBV4-2
ASSRVGTYNEQF,TRBV18
ASSPTGTSMNTEAF,TRBV6-4
ASSLGPVTSYEQY,TRBV27
AISESNSYQETQY,TRBV10-3
SGMGQRNTEAF,TRBV29-1
ASRSTVFGNQPQH,TRBV6-1
ASSPPRMGTEAF,TRBV28
ASSPLTGRAQY,TRBV4-3
SGGAFSYNEQF,TRBV29-1
ASSPPSGQLYEQY,TRBV18
ASSIDLEGYQPQH,TRBV19
ASSPAGYGYT,TRBV27
ASSPRQGRLTDTQY,TRBV7-9
ASSSGTSGRVVEQY,TRBV5-1
ASSPIHYQQPQH,TRBV28
ASSFPVKRASGDSTDTQY,TRBV28
ASSQVVRNTEAF,TRBV4-1
ASSSRTGDTQY,TRBV7-3
ASSSLGAGGPSYEQY,TRBV28
ASSPWSGSNQPQH,TRBV7-8
ASSPRVGGNTEAF,TRBV7-6
ASSPRGLAGYSGANVLT,TRBV19
ASSLARETQY,TRBV5-6
ASSPPGRGLPWTQY,TRBV7-7
ASSRGGNYGYT,TRBV9
ASSRQGRNTGELF,TRBV7-3
ASSRDGTYEQY,TRBV19
ASSPGRTGAGELF,TRBV5-1
ASSPWSTGELF,TRBV27
AVQETSGANVLT,TRBV28
ASSQGSRYQPQH,TRBV14
SVDATGRSEQF,TRBV29-1
ASSFLAAGGRADTQY,TRBV7-3
ASSVVPGGPVDTQY,TRBV9
ASSMGLVGHEQF,TRBV19
ASSLGHPGNYGYT,TRBV7-9
ASSTRGYNEQF,TRBV13
ASNLLPGWGQGETQY,TRBV7-9